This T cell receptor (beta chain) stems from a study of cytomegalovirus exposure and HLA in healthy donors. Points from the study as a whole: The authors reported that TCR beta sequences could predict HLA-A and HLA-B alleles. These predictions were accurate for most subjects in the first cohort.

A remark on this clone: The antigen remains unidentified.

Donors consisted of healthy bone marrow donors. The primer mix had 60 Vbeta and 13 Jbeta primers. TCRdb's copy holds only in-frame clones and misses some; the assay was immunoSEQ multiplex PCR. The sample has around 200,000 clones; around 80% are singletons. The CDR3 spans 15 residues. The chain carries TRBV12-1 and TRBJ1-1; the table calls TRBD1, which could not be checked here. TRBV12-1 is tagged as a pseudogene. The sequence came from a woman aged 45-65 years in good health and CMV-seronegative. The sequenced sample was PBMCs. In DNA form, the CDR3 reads TGTGCCAGCAGCTCCGAGGACAGGCGGAACACTGAAGCTTTCTTT. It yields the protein CASSSEDRRNTEAFF.